Shown below are 27 T cell receptor beta chains from a single sample sequenced in a study of metastatic and nonmetastatic thyroid tumors. Not a single patient had been given any form of treatment at any point before undergoing thyroid surgery. TCRdb re-called clones from the PCR reads using MiXCR. Here the sample spans roughly 48,000 clones, approximately 24% being singletons. The sequenced material came from blood. The receptors here all came from a male donor with papillary thyroid cancer or a benign thyroid nodule (not recorded which). Some clones in this sample may be carry-over from other donors' samples.

The rearrangement joins TRBV4-2 to TRBJ2-7, with TRBD2 matching 11 bases. The CDR3 consists of 15 residues. Germline lookup yields CDR1 LGHNA and CDR2 YNFKEQ. V lost 5 bases, J lost 2 bases, and 5 bases stayed unmatched. The CDR3 DNA sequence: TGTGCCAGCAGCGAGACTAGCGGGGCTACCTACGAGCAGTACTTC. Protein sequence: CASSETSGATYEQYF.

The sample holds many counts of this clone. This sequence joins TRBV7-8 and TRBJ2-2, with 9 bases that match TRBD1. Germline-derived CDR1 and CDR2 are SGHVS and FQNEAQ. J was trimmed by 5 bases and V by 5 bases; bases with no gene match: 6. This CDR3 has 15 residues. The DNA for the CDR3 is TGTGCCAGCAGCATGGACAGGGGAGTGACCGGGGAGCTGTTTTTT. Protein: CASSMDRGVTGELFF.

This clone was observed a handful of times. V gene TRBV6-1 combines with J gene TRBJ2-1, with D perhaps TRBD2 (6 bases). V lost 10 bases and J lost 2, with 18 bases in between. Per germline, CDR1 MNHNS and CDR2 SASEGT. The CDR3 runs 15 residues. As DNA, the CDR3 is TGTGCCACCTCAAATCGGGGGTCGACCTACAATGAGCAGTTCTTC. This codes for CATSNRGSTYNEQFF.

In this sample, this clone turned up many times. The rearrangement links TRBV5-6 to TRBJ1-3; D gene unclear. Germline V gives CDR1 SGHDT, CDR2 YYEEEE. CDR3 size: 14 residues. V shed 4 bases and J shed 5 bases, with 13 bases lying between them. In nucleotides, the CDR3 is TGTGCCAGCAGCGTTGGAACAGTCAGAAACACCATATATTTT. Amino acids: CASSVGTVRNTIYF.

The chain combines TRBV5-1 with TRBJ1-1; D not certain. Per the germline V gene, CDR1 is SGHRS and CDR2 is YFSETQ. V shed 0 bases and J shed 0 bases, with 15 bases lying between them. The length of the CDR3 is 17 residues. The CDR3 coding sequence is TGCGCCAGCAGCTTGGGGTCACATCAGGCGGTGAACACTGAAGCTTTCTTT. Its protein product is CASSLGSHQAVNTEAFF.

This clone was seen at least ten times. One junction end does not reproduce the germline sequence, and a read error may be involved. Other DNA sequences of this sample code for an identical CDR3. The rearrangement links TRBV4-1 to TRBJ2-5; the D gene is possibly TRBD1 (6 bases). CDR1 is MGHRA, CDR2 YSYEKL, per germline. This CDR3 spans 18 amino acids. CDR3 in amino acids: CASSQEAPTGNPRETQYF. The DNA for the CDR3 is TGCGCCAGCAGCCAAGAAGCCCCCACAGGGAACCCGCGCGAGACCCAATACTTC.

This chain joins TRBV30 and TRBJ2-7; 8 nucleotides match TRBD2. This CDR3 comprises 14 residues. Germline lookup yields CDR1 GTSNPN and CDR2 SVGIG (reference sequence). J lost 3 bases, V lost 1 base, and 5 bases had no gene match. CDR3 nucleotide sequence: TGTGCCTGGAGTGCCCCAGCGGGAGACTACGAGCAGTACTTC. Its translation is CAWSAPAGDYEQYF.

The rearrangement links TRBV5-1 to TRBJ2-7; D not certain. This CDR3 contains 13 residues. Germline values: CDR1 SGHRS, CDR2 YFSETQ. The ends were cut back, 0 bases at V and 3 bases at J, with 7 bases in the middle. CDR3 protein: CASSLGSYYEQYF. In DNA, the CDR3 is TGCGCCAGCAGCTTGGGAAGTTACTACGAGCAGTACTTC. Variable domain in full (rest from reference TRBV5-1 and TRBJ2-7): KAGVTQTPRYLIKTRGQQVTLSCSPISGHRSVSWYQQTPGQGLQFLFEYFSETQRNKGNFPGRFSGRQFSNSRSEMNVSTLELGDSALYLCASSLGSYYEQYFGPGTRLTVT.

In its sample, this clone was seen once. The J gene is TRBJ1-1, the V gene TRBV18; D possibly corresponds to TRBD1 (5 bases). CDR3 size: 14 residues. With 8 bases removed from V and 0 bases from J, the gap between germline ends came to 13 bases. Germline assignment: CDR1 KGHSH and CDR2 LQKENI. CDR3 amino acids: CASRGTDMNTEAFF. As DNA, the CDR3 is TGTGCCAGCCGCGGGACGGACATGAACACTGAAGCTTTCTTT.

This clone was seen ten or more times. V gene TRBV5-1 combines with J gene TRBJ2-3; TRBD2 matches at 11 bases. The ends lost 5 bases at V and 10 bases at J; junction bases unmatched: 12. The CDR3 totals 15 residues. Per germline, CDR1 SGHRS and CDR2 YFSETQ. CDR3 loop: CASREELAGVHAQYF. CDR3 nucleotide sequence: TGCGCCAGCAGAGAGGAACTAGCGGGAGTCCATGCGCAGTATTTT.

The sample holds many counts of this clone. This chain connects TRBV5-4 to TRBJ1-1, with D possibly being TRBD1 (5 bases). There are 14 residues in the CDR3. Germline-derived CDR1 and CDR2 are SGHNT and YYREEE (reference sequence). Trimming left V 0 bases short and J 6 bases short, with 12 bases between. CDR3 region: CASSLASGLAEAFF. In DNA, the CDR3 is TGTGCCAGCAGCTTGGCCTCAGGGCTCGCTGAAGCTTTCTTT.

This clone was recorded at least ten times. Other DNA variants within this sample encode the same CDR3. The J gene is TRBJ2-2, the V gene TRBV9; 13 nucleotides line up with TRBD2. The V segment lost 0 bases and the J segment 5 bases; nucleotides outside the gene matches: 1. Germline-derived CDR1 and CDR2 are SGDLS and YYNGEE. The CDR3 runs 16 residues. The CDR3 nucleotides read TGTGCCAGCAGCGTAGCGGGACTAGCGGGGACCGGGGAGCTGTTTTTT. Translated, it gives CASSVAGLAGTGELFF.

The CDR3 nucleotides are TGTGCCAGCAGGGTGGAAGTGGATCAGCCCCAGCATTTT. Translation gives CASRVEVDQPQHF. The genes are TRBV6-1 and TRBJ1-5; unclear D gene. V was trimmed by 6 bases and J by 5 bases, leaving 11 bases between them. CDR3 length: 13 residues. Germline V gene sequence: CDR1 MNHNS, CDR2 SASEGT.

This clone was detected ten times or more. The J gene is TRBJ1-4, the V gene TRBV28; D perhaps matches TRBD1 (6 bases). CDR3 length: 15 amino acids. Deletions cut 0 bases from V and 6 bases from J, with 11 bases between. Germline values: CDR1 MDHEN, CDR2 SYDVKM. The CDR3 region has the DNA TGTGCCAGCAGTTTATGGTCAGGGGTTCATGAAAAACTGTTTTTT. Translation: CASSLWSGVHEKLFF.

This clone was detected ten times or more. V usage is TRBV2 and J usage is TRBJ1-3, with D possibly being TRBD1 (5 bases). The V and J ends lost 6 bases and 3 bases respectively, with 12 bases between them. This CDR3 has 14 amino acids. Germline values: CDR1 SNHLY, CDR2 FYNNEI. CDR3 sequence reads: CASRGRVLGNTIYF. The CDR3 DNA is TGTGCCAGCAGGGGCAGGGTACTTGGAAACACCATATATTTT.

This clone was recorded at least ten times. V and J are TRBV7-9 and TRBJ2-5; possibly TRBD2 for D (6 bases). Germline V gene sequence: CDR1 SEHNR, CDR2 FQNEAQ (reference sequence). The CDR3 contains 14 residues. V was cut by 0 bases and J by 6 bases, with 11 bases left in between. The CDR3 loop is CASSLAGSEKTQYF. The CDR3, as DNA: TGTGCCAGCAGCTTAGCCGGGAGCGAAAAGACCCAGTACTTC.

This clone was counted many times. The chain links TRBV5-1 to TRBJ2-7; weak D call: TRBD1 (5 bases). This CDR3 spans 12 amino acids. V was trimmed by 5 bases and J by 4 bases, leaving 10 bases between them. From germline, CDR1 is SGHRS and CDR2 YFSETQ. The CDR3 coding sequence is TGCGCCAGCAGAGGGGAAGGGTACGAGCAGTACTTC. This encodes CASRGEGYEQYF.

This clone was seen repeatedly, ten times or more. The J gene is TRBJ1-2, the V gene TRBV3-1; 8 positions agree with TRBD1. The CDR3 has 15 amino acids. CDR1 and CDR2 (germline): LGHDT, YNNKEL (reference sequence). The ends lost 4 bases at V and 2 bases at J; junction bases unmatched: 6. The CDR3 reads CASSPLYRGNYGYTF. The CDR3 DNA reads as TGTGCCAGCAGCCCTCTCTACAGGGGGAACTATGGCTACACCTTC.

This clone has a handful of counts. This chain uses TRBV6-1 with TRBJ1-1; D remains ambiguous. Germline loops: CDR1 MNHNS, CDR2 SASEGT. The V end was cut by 6 bases, the J end by 11 bases, with 10 bases between. The CDR3 spans 10 residues. The CDR3 sequence: CASRAEAAFF. DNA of the CDR3: TGTGCCAGCAGGGCAGAAGCCGCTTTCTTT.

The table lists this clone with many counts. The chain couples TRBV10-3 to TRBJ2-7; D gene ambiguous. Per the germline V gene, CDR1 is ENHRY and CDR2 is SYGVKD. With 0 bases removed from V and 3 bases from J, the gap between germline ends came to 3 bases. The CDR3 sequence is 12 residues long. The CDR3 loop reads CAISESVYEQYF. The CDR3 bases are TGTGCCATCAGTGAGTCGGTCTACGAGCAGTACTTC.

The chain joins TRBV18 to TRBJ1-3; 7 nucleotides line up with TRBD1. This CDR3 is 15 amino acids long. After removal of 4 bases from V and 4 bases from J, the junction contained 7 bases not matched to a gene. Germline V gives CDR1 KGHSH, CDR2 LQKENI. CDR3 sequence reads: CASSQTRGRGNTIYF. The DNA of the CDR3 is TGTGCCAGCTCACAAACGAGGGGGCGCGGAAACACCATATATTTT. Together with reference TRBV18 and TRBJ1-3, the CDR3 gives the full variable domain: NAGVMQNPRHLVRRRGQEARLRCSPMKGHSHVYWYRQLPEEGLKFMVYLQKENIIDESGMPKERFSAEFPKEGPSILRIQQVVRGDSAAYFCASSQTRGRGNTIYFGEGSWLTVV.

This clone came up many times. The genes are TRBV10-2 and TRBJ2-2, with D perhaps matching TRBD2 (5 bases). Looked up from germline, CDR1 is WSHSY and CDR2 is SAAADI. Trimming took 4 bases from V and 4 from J, leaving 13 bases between them. The CDR3 extends over 15 amino acids. CDR3 sequence (DNA): TGCGCCAGCAGTGGAGTCCTTCGGGGCACCGGGGAGCTGTTTTTT. Protein: CASSGVLRGTGELFF.

The table lists this clone with many counts. This chain joins TRBV6-5 and TRBJ1-4, with D possibly being TRBD1 (5 bases). V lost 0 bases to trimming and J lost 4 bases, with 9 bases between them. The CDR3 loop spans 15 amino acids. Germline V lookup: CDR1 MNHEY, CDR2 SVGAGI. The CDR3 DNA is TGTGCCAGCAGTTACTCAGGGGAAAATAATGAAAAACTGTTTTTT. It translates to CASSYSGENNEKLFF.

This clone was counted between two and nine times. The chain employs TRBV27 and TRBJ1-2; 7 nucleotides agree with TRBD1. CDR3 length: 17 residues. V gave up 0 bases and J gave up 7 bases; unmatched junction bases: 14. Germline CDR1 and CDR2: MNHEY and SMNVEV (reference sequence). The CDR3 nucleotides are TGTGCCAGCAGTTTATCGGTCCCCCTGACAGGGATGGGTGGCTACACCTTC. Protein product: CASSLSVPLTGMGGYTF.

This clone has at least ten counts. Possible read error: a much larger clone is one base away. Other DNA sequences in this specimen translate into the identical CDR3. The genes are TRBV20-1 and TRBJ1-2, with D possibly TRBD1 on 5 matching bases. The CDR3 is 11 amino acids. In germline, CDR1 is DFQATT, CDR2 SNEGSKA (reference sequence). CDR3 DNA sequence: TGCAGCGCTAGAGGGGATTTAGGCTACACCTTC. It encodes CSARGDLGYTF.

This clone was seen ten or more times. The chain couples TRBV20-1 to TRBJ1-2; possibly TRBD1 for D (6 bases). This CDR3 spans 15 amino acids. Looked up from germline, CDR1 is DFQATT and CDR2 is SNEGSKA (reference sequence). V was clipped by 3 bases and J by 2 bases, with 16 bases between them. The CDR3 loop is CSARSPRTVNYGYTF. The CDR3 DNA sequence: TGCAGTGCTAGGAGCCCAAGGACAGTCAACTATGGCTACACCTTC.

This clone showed up many times. The chain joins TRBV7-9 to TRBJ2-3; D is uncertain. The germline V and J ends were trimmed by 1 base and 6 bases, with 14 bases remaining between them. The germline V gene encodes CDR1 SEHNR and CDR2 FQNEAQ (reference sequence). This CDR3 region has 15 residues. The CDR3 loop reads CASSLDGPPRDTQYF. The CDR3 bases are TGTGCCAGCAGCTTAGACGGGCCTCCCCGGGATACGCAGTATTTT.